This paragraph covers one TCR beta chain sequence. These data come from a study of CD8+ T cells in alopecia areata. Study-level background: Oral tofacitinib (5 to 10 mg twice daily) was administered to treated patients.

Described treatment: oral pan-JAK inhibitor, 5-10 mg twice daily. Reverse transcribed after extraction, RNA yielded cDNA as the sequencing template. The data were produced by immunoSEQ multiplex PCR, yet TCRdb's version contains in-frame clones alone and is incomplete. The sample has 150,000 to 200,000 clones, roughly 65% seen once. This CDR3 spans 15 amino acids. V was shortened by 5 bases and J by 0 bases, with 13 bases between the two germline ends. Per germline, CDR1 GTSNPN and CDR2 SVGIG (reference sequence). This rearrangement joins TRBV30 to TRBJ1-4; tentatively, D is TRBD1 (5 bases). This specimen was CD4+ T cells sorted from blood, taken at week 4, from a patient treated with tofacitinib. The receptor was isolated from a human donor with alopecia areata. For the CDR3, the DNA is TGTGCCTGGGGCTCGGGGGGAACAACTAATGAAAAACTGTTTTTT. It codes for CAWGSGGTTNEKLFF.